This T cell receptor (beta chain) is drawn from a study of blood T cells in healthy people across ages. Study-level background: About one barcoded beta molecule per two T cells was captured by template switching. Whole-study findings and limits: The fall in TCR beta diversity per million T cells was roughly linear with age.

The authors ran a second PCR of about 7 to 11 cycles using a sample-barcoded 5' primer and a J-beta primer mix. Each cDNA molecule received a tag from a template-switch adaptor that had 12 random nucleotides. TCRdb re-called the 5' RACE reads with MiXCR, one entry per CDR3 protein. The table has 550,000 to 700,000 distinct CDR3 sequences, 27% seen once. In the case of this clonotype: Its antigen is undetermined.

CDR1 is SGHRS, CDR2 YFSETQ, per germline. V lost 0 bases, J lost 7 bases, and 17 bases lay in between. This CDR3 comprises 15 residues. At least 7 million PBMCs were isolated per sample. The receptor's source is a woman aged 70-85 years in good health. The specimen sequenced was blood. The genes are TRBV5-1 and TRBJ2-7; D call uncertain. The CDR3 sequence: CASSLGPILPGEQYF. The CDR3 coding sequence is TGCGCCAGCAGCTTGGGTCCTATTCTACCCGGTGAGCAGTACTTC.